A single sample is the source of the 23 T cell receptor beta chains below, sequenced in a study of blood T cell repertoires in COVID-19 (dated by TCRdb to about 2020). Library method: the immunoSEQ multiplex PCR assay. TCRdb mirrors the immuneACCESS table, restricted to in-frame sequences. Some clones are absent from its copies; in checked studies, under half trace to an unresolved V gene, and the reason for the others is unknown. This sample gives 250,000 or so clones in total; more than 75% of them show up just once. The ten largest account for roughly 8.5% of the sample. Sequencing was performed on peripheral blood. The receptors derive from a man aged 35 to 55 with active or convalescent COVID-19.

This clone has more than one count but fewer than ten. This chain's CDR3 is CAWSDPVAGRYNEQFF. Here the CDR3 DNA reads TGTGCCTGGAGTGACCCTGTTGCGGGGCGATACAATGAGCAGTTCTTC. The chain combines TRBV30 with TRBJ2-1, with a weak D call TRBD2 (6 bases). This CDR3 region has 16 residues. CDR1 GTSNPN and CDR2 SVGIG come from the germline V gene (reference sequence). V lost 1 base and J lost 4, with 17 bases in between.

The J gene is TRBJ1-2, the V gene TRBV9; possibly TRBD1 for D (6 bases). CDR1 and CDR2 from the germline V gene are SGDLS and YYNGEE. V shed 4 bases and J shed 6 bases, with 19 bases lying between them. CDR3 length equals 15 residues. The CDR3 loop is CASSPGKTGMDGYTF. The CDR3 nucleotides read TGTGCCAGCAGCCCAGGAAAGACAGGAATGGATGGCTACACCTTC.

The V call is TRBV19, the J call TRBJ2-1; 8 bases agree with TRBD1. CDR3 length equals 16 residues. After removal of 3 bases from V and 6 bases from J, the junction contained 10 bases not matched to a gene. The germline V gene has CDR1 LNHDA and CDR2 SQIVND (reference sequence). DNA for the CDR3: TGTGCCAGTAGTATCGGGGGTTGGACAGGGAGCAATGAGCAGTTCTTC. Protein: CASSIGGWTGSNEQFF.

The rearrangement links TRBV7-6 to TRBJ1-5; D possibly corresponds to TRBD1 (5 bases). The CDR3 contains 14 residues. Germline V gene lookup returns CDR1 SGHVS and CDR2 FNYEAQ. Deletions cut 3 bases from V and 6 bases from J, with 12 bases between. CDR3 protein: CASSFGGGSQPQHF. The CDR3 region has the DNA TGTGCCAGCAGCTTTGGGGGGGGGAGTCAGCCCCAGCATTTT.

The rearrangement uses TRBV18 and TRBJ2-7, with D possibly TRBD1 on 5 matching bases. CDR1 and CDR2 from the germline V gene are KGHSH and LQKENI. This CDR3 is built from 19 residues. V gave up 2 bases and J gave up 2 bases, with 25 bases separating them. CDR3 protein: CASSPVTSLSRVSTYEQYF. CDR3 nucleotide sequence: TGTGCCAGCTCACCAGTAACATCTCTAAGCAGGGTTTCGACCTACGAGCAGTACTTC.

The chain combines TRBV7-3 with TRBJ2-1; D not resolved. This CDR3 comprises 13 residues. Germline V gene lookup returns CDR1 SGHTA and CDR2 FQGTGA. V shed 2 bases and J shed 6 bases, with 8 bases lying between them. For the CDR3, the DNA is TGTGCCAGCAGCTTATCAGTTTCCAATGAGCAGTTCTTC. Protein sequence: CASSLSVSNEQFF. Looking up the rest from reference TRBV7-3 and TRBJ2-1 gives the full variable domain: GAGVSQTPSNKVTEKGKYVELRCDPISGHTALYWYRQSLGQGPEFLIYFQGTGAADDSGLPNDRFFAVRPEGSVSTLKIQRTERGDSAVYLCASSLSVSNEQFFGPGTRLTVL.

V gene TRBV7-6 combines with J gene TRBJ2-7, with 7 bases identical to TRBD2. This CDR3 is 16 amino acids long. The germline CDR1 and CDR2 sequences are SGHVS and FNYEAQ. V lost 1 base and J lost 6; bases outside the gene matches: 12. CDR3 in amino acids: CASSLVEGREGGEQYF. In DNA, the CDR3 is TGTGCCAGCAGCTTAGTCGAGGGCAGGGAGGGAGGCGAGCAGTACTTC. Filled out from reference TRBV7-6 and TRBJ2-7, the complete variable domain reads GAGVSQSPRYKVTKRGQDVALRCDPISGHVSLYWYRQALGQGPEFLTYFNYEAQQDKSGLPNDRFSAERPEGSISTLTIQRTEQRDSAMYRCASSLVEGREGGEQYFGPGTRLTVT.

This clone has just one count. The J gene is TRBJ1-5, the V gene TRBV7-2; no clear D gene. The CDR3 is made up of 13 amino acids. Germline V gene data show CDR1 as SGHTA and CDR2 as FQGNSA. Trimming shortened V by 5 bases and J by 1 base, and 6 bases separated the two germline ends. Here the CDR3 reads CASSVSSNQPQHF. In nucleotides, the CDR3 is TGTGCCAGCAGCGTATCCAGCAATCAGCCCCAGCATTTT.

This clone came up a few times. Distinct nucleotide sequences in the sample also encode this CDR3. This rearrangement joins TRBV7-6 to TRBJ1-1; D is undetermined. CDR3 length equals 13 residues. Germline V gene data show CDR1 as SGHVS and CDR2 as FNYEAQ. V gave up 5 bases and J gave up 1 base, with 8 bases separating them. For the CDR3, the DNA is TGTGCCAGCAGCCGGCAGGAGAACACTGAAGCTTTCTTT. Encoded protein: CASSRQENTEAFF.

As regards this clone: In the same sample, other DNA sequences code for this CDR3. The J gene is TRBJ2-3, the V gene TRBV4-1; D may be TRBD2 (6 bases). The CDR3 spans 15 residues. Trimming pared 1 base from V and 3 bases from J, leaving 11 bases between. Germline V gives CDR1 MGHRA, CDR2 YSYEKL. CDR3 protein: CASSQGQGGTDTQYF. The CDR3 nucleotides read TGCGCCAGCAGCCAAGGGCAGGGAGGTACAGATACGCAGTATTTT.

This chain connects TRBV10-1 to TRBJ1-1; 8 bases fit TRBD1. The germline V gene encodes CDR1 WNHNN and CDR2 SYGVQD (reference sequence). The CDR3 consists of 15 residues. V gave up 6 bases and J gave up 4 bases; unmatched junction bases: 10. The chain's CDR3 is CASSTGTGSGTEAFF. DNA for the CDR3: TGCGCCAGCAGCACCGGGACAGGATCGGGCACTGAAGCTTTCTTT.

CDR3 protein: CASSIGTGANSPLHF. CDR3 DNA: TGTGCCAGTAGTATAGGTACAGGCGCGAATTCACCCCTCCACTTT. J is TRBJ1-6 and V is TRBV19; possible D gene TRBD1, 5 bases. The CDR3 spans 15 residues. V was trimmed by 1 base and J by 7 bases, leaving 11 bases between them. Germline loops: CDR1 LNHDA, CDR2 SQIVND (reference sequence).

The sample holds a few counts of this clone. The chain combines TRBV3-1 (or the pseudogene TRBV3-2) with TRBJ2-4; 11 bases match TRBD2. Germline CDR1 reads LGHDT; CDR2 reads YNNKEL (reference sequence). The CDR3 extends over 18 amino acids. V shed 3 bases, J shed 3 bases, and the junction held 10 bases outside the gene matches. CDR3 loop: CASSHGYSGGAGKNIQYF. For the CDR3, the DNA is TGTGCCAGCAGCCACGGGTATAGCGGGGGGGCGGGCAAAAACATTCAGTACTTC.

The rearrangement joins TRBV7-7 to TRBJ2-1; D unresolved. V shed 3 bases and J shed 8 bases, with 11 bases lying between them. Germline V CDR1 and CDR2: SSHAT, FNYEAQ (reference sequence). The CDR3 length is 13 residues. CDR3 DNA: TGTGCCAGCAGCTTTTCGCAGACACATGAGCAGTTCTTC. Protein: CASSFSQTHEQFF.

This clone was seen more than once but under ten times. CDR3 protein: CAWSEGTRDEQYF. The CDR3, as DNA: TGTGCCTGGAGTGAGGGGACTCGGGACGAGCAGTACTTC. The chain links TRBV30 to TRBJ2-7; D possibly corresponds to TRBD2 (6 bases). Per germline, CDR1 GTSNPN and CDR2 SVGIG (reference sequence). The ends were cut back, 1 base at V and 5 bases at J, with 12 bases in the middle. The CDR3 has 13 amino acids.

This clone came up once. This chain connects TRBV5-4 to TRBJ2-1, with D possibly being TRBD1 (6 bases). Germline V CDR1 and CDR2: SGHNT, YYREEE (reference sequence). This CDR3 has 14 residues. V gave up 4 bases and J gave up 4 bases, with 12 bases separating them. The CDR3 reads CASSPAGVYNEQFF. The CDR3 bases are TGTGCCAGCAGCCCCGCAGGGGTTTACAATGAGCAGTTCTTC.

This chain links TRBV6-5 with TRBJ1-2; D possibly corresponds to TRBD1 (6 bases). Per the germline V gene, CDR1 is MNHEY and CDR2 is SVGAGI. The CDR3 covers 13 residues. Trimming left V 0 bases short and J 8 bases short, with 10 bases between. In DNA form, the CDR3 reads TGTGCCAGCAGTTACTCAGGGGGTATGGGCTACACCTTC. This sequence encodes CASSYSGGMGYTF.

The gene calls are TRBV6-5 and TRBJ1-1; possibly TRBD1 for D (5 bases). The CDR3 covers 13 residues. Trimming left V 6 bases short and J 11 bases short, with 19 bases between. Germline V gene sequence: CDR1 MNHEY, CDR2 SVGAGI. The CDR3 sequence is CASSLGGREMAFF. The CDR3 region has the DNA TGTGCCAGCAGCCTTGGGGGACGGGAGATGGCTTTCTTT.

The chain recombines TRBV12-3 or TRBV12-4 with TRBJ1-2; the match to TRBD1 covers 7 bases. With V trimmed by 6 bases and J by 7 bases, 5 bases remained unmatched. This CDR3 spans 12 amino acids. The CDR3 DNA sequence: TGTGCCAGCAGCAGGGGGGATCGTGGCTACACCTTC. Its protein product is CASSRGDRGYTF.

This chain connects TRBV13 to TRBJ2-7; no reliable D call. The V and J ends lost 0 bases and 2 bases respectively, with 8 bases between them. The CDR3 extends over 14 amino acids. Germline CDR1 reads PRHDT; CDR2 reads FYEKMQ (reference sequence). CDR3: CASSLGGRAYEQYF. CDR3 bases: TGTGCCAGCAGCTTAGGGGGCAGAGCCTACGAGCAGTACTTC. The full variable domain, with the rest looked up from reference TRBV13 and TRBJ2-7, is AAGVIQSPRHLIKEKRETATLKCYPIPRHDTVYWYQQGPGQDPQFLISFYEKMQSDKGSIPDRFSAQQFSDYHSELNMSSLELGDSALYFCASSLGGRAYEQYFGPGTRLTVT.

CDR3 bases: TGTGCCAGTCAGGCAGGGGCTTATAGCAATCAGCCCCAGCATTTT. Its protein is CASQAGAYSNQPQHF. The rearrangement uses TRBV6-5 and TRBJ1-5, with D tentatively TRBD1 (6 bases). CDR1 MNHEY and CDR2 SVGAGI come from the germline V gene. The CDR3 runs 15 residues. V dropped 9 bases and J dropped 0 bases, with 15 bases sitting between them.

The rearrangement joins TRBV9 to TRBJ2-3; tentative D call: TRBD1 (6 bases). Trimming shortened V by 1 base and J by 3 bases, and 12 bases separated the two germline ends. Germline V CDR1 and CDR2: SGDLS, YYNGEE. The CDR3 runs to 15 residues. CDR3 in DNA: TGTGCCAGCAGCGTATGGAACAGGGTGACAGATACGCAGTATTTT. Translated, it gives CASSVWNRVTDTQYF.

The V and J genes are TRBV24-1 and TRBJ2-7, with TRBD2 identical over 11 bases. The germline gives CDR1 KGHDR, CDR2 SFDVKD. The V segment lost 4 bases and the J segment 4 bases; nucleotides outside the gene matches: 8. The CDR3 runs 16 residues. This chain's CDR3 is CATSEGLAGGNYEQYF. CDR3 bases: TGTGCCACCAGTGAGGGGCTAGCGGGAGGTAATTACGAGCAGTACTTC.